This entry is about one T cell receptor (beta chain). This entry is derived from a study of beta chain features in type 1 diabetes. Germline loops: CDR1 LGHNA, CDR2 YSLEER. The V end lost 1 base, the J end lost 6 bases, and 15 bases lay between the germline ends. CDR3 length: 16 residues. As every portion of the isolated RNA was reverse transcribed, the sequencing read expressed TCRB transcripts. Assay: immunoSEQ multiplex PCR; the TCRdb copy retains only in-frame clones and omits some. The repertoire holds 330,000 or so clones, with approximately 14% as singletons. This clonotype was obtained from a man aged 30 to 39 in good health. The chain carries TRBV4-3 and TRBJ2-2; D possibly matches TRBD1 or TRBD2 (5 bases each). The specimen sequenced was central memory CD4+ T cells from blood. The CDR3 loop reads CASSQAPGRISGELFF. The CDR3 DNA follows: TGCGCCAGCAGCCAAGCTCCGGGACGCATCTCCGGGGAGCTGTTTTTT.